The clone carrying this TCR beta chain has more than one count but fewer than ten. A multiplex PCR was run with 60 Vbeta primers and 13 Jbeta primers. The data were produced by immunoSEQ multiplex PCR, yet TCRdb's version contains in-frame clones alone and is incomplete. The sample carries 70,000 to 95,000 clones, about 77% recorded once. Trimming removed 2 bases at V and 11 bases at J, with 18 bases between. CDR1 and CDR2 from the germline V gene are MGHRA and YSYEKL. The CDR3 spans 14 residues. This entry comes from a study of cytomegalovirus exposure and HLA in healthy donors. Sequencing input: PBMCs. This sequence joins TRBV4-1 and TRBJ1-1; a possible D gene is TRBD1 (5 bases). This receptor was identified in a man aged 45-65 years in good health and CMV-seronegative. The chain's CDR3 is CASSQQIGARLAFF. The DNA of the CDR3 is TGCGCCAGCAGCCAACAGATTGGGGCCCGGCTGGCTTTCTTT.